Listed here is a single TCR beta chain. The antigen remains undetermined. This record belongs to a study of lymphopenia after photon versus proton radiotherapy. TCRdb's copy holds only in-frame clones and misses some; the assay was immunoSEQ multiplex PCR. Counted here are around 150,000 clones, 75% to 90% occurring once; the ten biggest clones make up approximately 4.8%. General study findings and limits: In patients who died, overall survival fell as post-nadir TCR diversity dropped more. Post-nadir diversity loss with photons came from oligoclonal expansion, particularly CD8+ Temra cells.

V trimming: 4 bases; J trimming: 5 bases; junction bases outside the gene matches: 10. The CDR3 is 15 residues long. The V gene's germline CDR1 is GTSNPN and CDR2 SVGIG (reference sequence). This clonotype was obtained from a man aged 50-60 years with gastric cancer. The chain uses TRBV30 and TRBJ1-1; TRBD1 aligns across 10 bases. Material: peripheral blood, obtained from a patient treated with photon-based radiotherapy. CDR3 protein: CAWNRKDRGKTEAFF. The CDR3 nucleotides read TGTGCCTGGAATAGAAAGGACAGGGGGAAGACTGAAGCTTTCTTT.